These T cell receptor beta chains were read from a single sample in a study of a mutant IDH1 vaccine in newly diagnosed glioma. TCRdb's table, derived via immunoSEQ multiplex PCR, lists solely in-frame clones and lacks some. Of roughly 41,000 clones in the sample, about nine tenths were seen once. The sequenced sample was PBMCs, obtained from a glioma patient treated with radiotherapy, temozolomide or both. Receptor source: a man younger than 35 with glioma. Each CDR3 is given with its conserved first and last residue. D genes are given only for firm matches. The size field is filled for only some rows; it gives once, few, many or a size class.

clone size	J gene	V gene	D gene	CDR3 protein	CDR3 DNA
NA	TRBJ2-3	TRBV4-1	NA	CASSQDPGNGNPTDTQYF	TGCGCCAGCAGCCAAGATCCGGGAAACGGGAACCCCACAGATACGCAGTATTTT
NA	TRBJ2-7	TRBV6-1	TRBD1	CARKGQGEGEQYF	TGTGCCAGAAAGGGACAGGGGGAAGGCGAGCAGTACTTC
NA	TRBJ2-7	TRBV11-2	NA	CASSFSAPSEQYF	TGTGCCAGCAGCTTCTCTGCCCCTAGCGAGCAGTACTTC
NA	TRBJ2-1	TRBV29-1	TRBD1	CSVPGQYYNEQFF	TGCAGCGTTCCGGGACAGTACTACAATGAGCAGTTCTTC
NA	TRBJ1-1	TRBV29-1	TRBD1	CSVSTGRRAEAFF	TGCAGCGTCTCGACAGGGAGGAGAGCTGAAGCTTTCTTT
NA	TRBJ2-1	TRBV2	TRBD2	CASSAGLAASNEQFF	TGTGCCAGCAGTGCGGGACTAGCGGCATCCAATGAGCAGTTCTTC
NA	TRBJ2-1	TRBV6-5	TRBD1	CASSYGTGSSDEQFF	TGTGCCAGCAGTTACGGGACAGGGTCCTCTGATGAGCAGTTCTTC
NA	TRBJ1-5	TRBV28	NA	CASTSGDPQPQHF	TGTGCCAGCACCAGCGGGGACCCGCAGCCCCAGCATTTT
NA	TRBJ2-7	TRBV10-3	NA	CATSVGNSYEQYF	TGTGCCACCTCTGTAGGGAATTCCTACGAGCAGTACTTC
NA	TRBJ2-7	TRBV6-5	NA	CASSHLPLGEQYF	TGTGCCAGCAGTCACCTCCCGTTGGGGGAGCAGTACTTC
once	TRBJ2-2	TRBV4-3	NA	CASSQGVGAAGELFF	TGCGCCAGCAGCCAGGGGGTGGGGGCGGCGGGGGAGCTGTTTTTT
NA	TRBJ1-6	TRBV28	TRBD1	CASSSRWTGSGSPLHF	TGTGCCAGCAGTTCACGGTGGACAGGGTCAGGGTCACCCCTCCACTTT
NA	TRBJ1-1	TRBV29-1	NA	CSGGPESTEAFF	TGCAGCGGTGGACCGGAGAGCACTGAAGCTTTCTTT
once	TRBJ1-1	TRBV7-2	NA	CASIQMGASAEAFF	TGTGCCAGCATCCAAATGGGGGCTAGTGCTGAAGCTTTCTTT
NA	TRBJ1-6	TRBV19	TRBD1	CASSIQGANSPLHF	TGTGCCAGTAGTATCCAGGGGGCGAATTCACCCCTCCACTTT
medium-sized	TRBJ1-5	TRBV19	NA	CATEGSGPRSQPQHF	TGTGCCACAGAGGGGTCAGGGCCCAGAAGTCAGCCCCAGCATTTT
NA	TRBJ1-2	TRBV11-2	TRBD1	CASSLRGQAISYGYTF	TGTGCCAGCAGTTTAAGGGGGCAGGCTATAAGCTATGGCTACACCTTC
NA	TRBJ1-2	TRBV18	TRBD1	CASSPGTGGNYGYTF	TGTGCCAGCTCACCGGGGACAGGGGGTAACTATGGCTACACCTTC
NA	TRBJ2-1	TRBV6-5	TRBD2	CASSPTGGNEQFF	TGTGCCAGCAGTCCGACGGGAGGCAATGAGCAGTTCTTC
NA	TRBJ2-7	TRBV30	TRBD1	CAWSYGGQGFEQYF	TGTGCCTGGAGTTATGGGGGACAGGGGTTCGAGCAGTACTTC
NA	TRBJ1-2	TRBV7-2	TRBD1	CASSLAMGQGVYTF	TGTGCCAGCAGCTTAGCGATGGGACAGGGCGTCTACACCTTC
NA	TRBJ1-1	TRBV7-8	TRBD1	CASSSGGQGLEAFF	TGTGCCAGCAGCTCCGGGGGACAGGGCCTTGAAGCTTTCTTT
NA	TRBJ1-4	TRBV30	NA	CAWSVRDEKLFF	TGTGCCTGGAGTGTGCGGGACGAAAAACTGTTTTTT
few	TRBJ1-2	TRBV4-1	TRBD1	CASSGRDSHYGYTF	TGCGCCAGCAGCGGACGGGACAGCCACTATGGCTACACCTTC
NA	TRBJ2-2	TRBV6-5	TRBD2	CATRGDPSNTGELFF	TGTGCCACACGGGGGGACCCATCGAACACCGGGGAGCTGTTTTTT
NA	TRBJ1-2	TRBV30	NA	CACPPGGPSYGYTF	TGTGCCTGCCCCCCTGGGGGTCCCTCCTATGGCTACACCTTC
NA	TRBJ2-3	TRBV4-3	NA	CASSPEDATSTDTQYF	TGCGCCAGCAGCCCCGAGGACGCGACTAGCACAGATACGCAGTATTTT
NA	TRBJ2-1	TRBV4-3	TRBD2	CASSQDQSGRANEQFF	TGCGCCAGCAGCCAAGATCAGAGCGGGAGGGCCAATGAGCAGTTCTTC
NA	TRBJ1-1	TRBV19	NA	CASSISGGANTEAFF	TGTGCCAGTAGTATTAGCGGGGGAGCGAACACTGAAGCTTTCTTT
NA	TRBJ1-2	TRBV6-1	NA	CASSPTRQAEYGYTF	TGTGCCAGCAGCCCCACCCGACAGGCCGAGTATGGCTACACCTTC
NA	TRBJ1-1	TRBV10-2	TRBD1	CASSNRGQGNTEAFF	TGCGCCAGCAGTAACCGGGGACAGGGGAACACTGAAGCTTTCTTT
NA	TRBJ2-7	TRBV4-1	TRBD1	CASSQDQGTGYYSSYEQYF	TGCGCCAGCAGCCAAGATCAGGGGACAGGGTATTATAGTTCCTACGAGCAGTACTTC
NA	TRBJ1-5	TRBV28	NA	CASSPLTHSNQPQHF	TGTGCCAGCAGTCCCCTCACCCATAGCAATCAGCCCCAGCATTTT
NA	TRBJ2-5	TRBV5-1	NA	CASSLAGEKYQETQYF	TGCGCCAGCAGCTTGGCAGGGGAAAAATACCAAGAGACCCAGTACTTC
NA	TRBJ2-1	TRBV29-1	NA	CSVDRGRLNEQFF	TGCAGCGTTGACAGGGGTCGGCTCAATGAGCAGTTCTTC
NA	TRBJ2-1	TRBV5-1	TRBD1	CASSLAGTVYNEQFF	TGCGCCAGCAGCTTGGCCGGGACAGTCTACAATGAGCAGTTCTTC
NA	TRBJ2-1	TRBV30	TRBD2	CAWSVAGGGNEQFF	TGTGCCTGGAGTGTAGCGGGAGGGGGCAATGAGCAGTTCTTC
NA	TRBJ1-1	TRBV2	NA	CASRLKQGRTEAFF	TGTGCCAGCAGGCTGAAGCAGGGTCGGACTGAAGCTTTCTTT
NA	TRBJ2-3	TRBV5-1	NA	CASRDVVEYTQYF	TGCGCCAGCAGGGACGTCGTTGAGTATACGCAGTATTTT
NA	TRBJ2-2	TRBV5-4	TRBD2	CAQTSRGLAGGGTGELFF	TGTGCCCAGACGTCAAGGGGACTAGCGGGAGGAGGGACCGGGGAGCTGTTTTTT
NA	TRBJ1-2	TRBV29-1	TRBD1	CSVELTGVSGYTF	TGCAGCGTTGAACTGACAGGGGTCAGTGGCTACACCTTC
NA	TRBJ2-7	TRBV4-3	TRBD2	CASSQGLASYEQYF	TGCGCCAGCAGCCAGGGACTAGCCTCCTACGAGCAGTACTTC
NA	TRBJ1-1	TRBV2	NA	CASSEGVGGATEAFF	TGTGCCAGCAGTGAAGGCGTTGGGGGGGCCACTGAAGCTTTCTTT
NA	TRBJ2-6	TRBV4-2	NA	CASSQDQDSSGANVLTF	TGTGCCAGCAGCCAAGACCAGGATAGCTCTGGGGCCAACGTCCTGACTTTC
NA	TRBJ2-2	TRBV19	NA	CATDQKGDTGELFF	TGTGCCACCGATCAGAAGGGAGACACCGGGGAGCTGTTTTTT
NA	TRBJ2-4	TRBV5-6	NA	CASSPRRGQDIQYF	TGTGCCAGCAGCCCGCGGAGAGGGCAGGACATTCAGTACTTC
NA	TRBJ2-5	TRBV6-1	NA	CASSRRATTYF	TGTGCCAGCAGTCGCCGGGCCACGACGTACTTC
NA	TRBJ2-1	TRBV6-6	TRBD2	CASSSTGRTYNEQFF	TGTGCCAGCAGCAGTACCGGGAGGACCTACAATGAGCAGTTCTTC
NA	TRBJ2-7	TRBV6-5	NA	CASSYSPQGGSYEQYF	TGTGCCAGCAGTTACTCTCCGCAGGGTGGATCCTACGAGCAGTACTTC
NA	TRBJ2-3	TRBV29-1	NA	CSVEVATGTDTQYF	TGCAGCGTTGAAGTGGCCACAGGCACAGATACGCAGTATTTT
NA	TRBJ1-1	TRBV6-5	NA	CAVQGPNTEAFF	TGTGCGGTCCAGGGCCCGAACACTGAAGCTTTCTTT
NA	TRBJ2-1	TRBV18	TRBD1	CASRRQGNEQFF	TGTGCCAGCCGACGACAGGGTAATGAGCAGTTCTTC